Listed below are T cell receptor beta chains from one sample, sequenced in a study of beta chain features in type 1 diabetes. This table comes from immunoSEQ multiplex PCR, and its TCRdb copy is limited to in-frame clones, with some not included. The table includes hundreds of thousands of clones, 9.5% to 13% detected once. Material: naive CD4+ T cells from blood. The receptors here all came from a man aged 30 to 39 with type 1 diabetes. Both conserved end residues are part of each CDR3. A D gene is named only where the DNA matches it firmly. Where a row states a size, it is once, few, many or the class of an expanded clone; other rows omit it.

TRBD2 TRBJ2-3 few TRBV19 CASSIWGSGGTDTQYF TGTGCCAGTAGTATATGGGGTAGCGGGGGCACAGATACGCAGTATTTT
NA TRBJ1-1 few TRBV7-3 CASSRSDSNEAFF TGTGCCAGCAGCCGATCGGACAGCAATGAAGCTTTCTTT
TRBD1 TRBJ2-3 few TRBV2 CASSGTGGADTQYF TGTGCCTCCTCAGGAACAGGGGGCGCAGATACGCAGTATTTT
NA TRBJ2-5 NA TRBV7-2 CASSSLAETQYF TGTGCCAGCAGCTCCCTGGCAGAGACCCAGTACTTC
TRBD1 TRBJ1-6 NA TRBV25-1 CASSEGTGASSPLHF TGTGCCAGCAGTGAGGGGACAGGGGCCAGTTCACCCCTCCACTTT
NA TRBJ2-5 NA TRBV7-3 CASSSSYQETQYF TGTGCCAGCAGCTCCTCGTACCAAGAGACCCAGTACTTC
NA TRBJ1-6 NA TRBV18 CASSQGPNSPLHF TGTGCCAGCTCACAGGGGCCTAATTCACCCCTCCACTTT
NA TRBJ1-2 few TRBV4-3 CASSQELSGIRYGYTF TGCGCCAGCAGCCAAGAGCTTTCAGGGATACGGTATGGCTACACCTTC
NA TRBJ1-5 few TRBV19 CASSISGVYNQPQHF TGTGCCAGTAGTATATCTGGAGTTTATAATCAGCCCCAGCATTTT
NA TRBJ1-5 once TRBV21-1 CASSRENGPQHF TGTGCCAGCAGCAGGGAGAATGGGCCCCAGCATTTT
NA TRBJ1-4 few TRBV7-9 CASSLDGQSSDF TGTGCCAGCAGCTTAGATGGACAGAGCTCCGATTTT
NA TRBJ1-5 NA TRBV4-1 CASSQGTGGQPQHF TGCGCCAGCAGCCAAGGCACGGGCGGGCAGCCCCAGCATTTT
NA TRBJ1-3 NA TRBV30 CAWSPSGDTIYF TGTGCCTGGAGCCCTAGCGGAGACACCATATATTTT